These 6 T cell receptor beta chains came from one sample sequenced in a study of shared clonotypes between healthy human individuals. The assay was immunoSEQ multiplex PCR, and TCRdb's table has in-frame clones only and misses some. Counted here are fewer than 2.5 million clones, 90% to 95% occurring once; the ten biggest clones make up around 0.4%. Sequenced sample: naive CD4+ T cells from PBMCs. Described subset: CD45RA+ positively selected. The receptor set was obtained from a man in his late teens or twenties in good health. Some clones in this sample may be carry-over from other donors' samples.

The chain is built from TRBV5-4 and TRBJ1-5; D is undetermined. V lost 2 bases, J lost 3 bases, and 12 bases lay in between. Germline V gives CDR1 SGHNT, CDR2 YYREEE (reference sequence). The CDR3 length is 15 residues. CDR3 sequence: CASSLGFGPNQPQHF. In nucleotides, the CDR3 is TGTGCCAGCAGCTTAGGATTCGGGCCCAATCAGCCCCAGCATTTT. The variable domain in full, completed from reference TRBV5-4 and TRBJ1-5, reads ETGVTQSPTHLIKTRGQQVTLRCSSQSGHNTVSWYQQALGQGPQFIFQYYREEENGRGNFPPRFSGLQFPNYSSELNVNALELDDSALYLCASSLGFGPNQPQHFGDGTRLSIL.

CDR3 region: CASSDGTGYSYEQYF. DNA of the CDR3: TGCGCCAGCAGCGACGGGACAGGCTATTCCTACGAGCAGTACTTC. This rearrangement joins TRBV5-1 to TRBJ2-7; 8 nucleotides align to TRBD1. V was pared by 4 bases and J by 1 base, with 7 bases of the junction left unmatched. In germline, CDR1 is SGHRS, CDR2 YFSETQ. The CDR3 consists of 15 residues.

The V and J genes are TRBV5-5 and TRBJ1-5; D remains unclear. The CDR3 is made up of 14 amino acids. From germline, CDR1 is SGHKS and CDR2 YYEKEE (reference sequence). V lost 5 bases, J lost 4 bases, and 13 bases lay in between. The CDR3 region has the DNA TGTGCCAGCAGTCCCCAGGTTGGGAATCAGCCCCAGCATTTT. This encodes CASSPQVGNQPQHF.

V usage is TRBV5-6 and J usage is TRBJ2-1, with 8 bases identical to TRBD2. From germline, CDR1 is SGHDT and CDR2 YYEEEE. V lost 1 base and J lost 7; bases outside the gene matches: 7. CDR3 length equals 15 residues. The CDR3 region is CASSLYQTSVNEQFF. In DNA, the CDR3 is TGTGCCAGCAGCTTGTACCAGACTAGCGTTAATGAGCAGTTCTTC.

The V call is TRBV29-1, the J call TRBJ2-7, with TRBD2 matching 14 bases. CDR1 is SQVTM, CDR2 ANQGSEA, per germline. The CDR3 sequence is 17 residues long. J was trimmed by 2 bases and V by 1 base; bases with no gene match: 7. CDR3 bases: TGCAGCGTTGAAGTAGGGACTAGCGGGAGTAGGACCTACGAGCAGTACTTC. Translating gives CSVEVGTSGSRTYEQYF.

V usage is TRBV7-2 and J usage is TRBJ2-1, with 10 bases aligning to TRBD2. V trimming: 5 bases; J trimming: 7 bases; junction bases outside the gene matches: 11. Germline V gene lookup returns CDR1 SGHTA and CDR2 FQGNSA. The CDR3 totals 16 residues. In DNA form, the CDR3 reads TGTGCCAGCAGCCTAGGTACTAGCGGGATGGTAAATGAGCAGTTCTTC. It specifies CASSLGTSGMVNEQFF.